This entry is about one T cell receptor (beta chain). The antigen is not known. Version v3.0 of the immunoSEQ assay was performed at survey level. Method: immunoSEQ multiplex PCR; TCRdb's copy keeps in-frame clones and lacks some. The table records 20,000 to 25,000 clones, over 75% of them present only once. Clinicians in the United States treated all participants with HIV. The data stem from a study of long-term antiretroviral therapy in people with HIV. Across the study: The 2015 recommendation for immediate ART came about a decade after the earliest samples. Study-wide points: Repertoire dominance by clones expanded before ART was seen at all time points. Patients on ART gained diversity, which nonetheless stayed below transplant donor controls.

The CDR3 length is 13 residues. The V end was cut by 2 bases, the J end by 5 bases, with 9 bases between. Looked up from germline, CDR1 is MGHRA and CDR2 is YSYEKL. This sample comprised unsorted PBMCs, obtained approximately 2.5 years after starting antiretroviral therapy. This chain uses TRBV4-1 with TRBJ2-5; D is possibly TRBD2 (5 bases). This TCR came from a woman in her 50s with HIV. The CDR3 loop reads CASSQSRRETQYF. CDR3 nucleotide sequence: TGCGCCAGCAGCCAATCCCGGAGGGAGACCCAGTACTTC.